The 28 T cell receptor beta chains below come from one sample, sequenced in a study of blood T cell repertoires in COVID-19. Produced via immunoSEQ multiplex PCR; TCRdb's table is partial and in-frame only. The table shows 60,000 to 70,000 clones, with almost 85% occurring only once. Sequenced material: peripheral blood. Every receptor here comes from a middle-aged man with active COVID-19.

This chain connects TRBV19 to TRBJ1-1; D perhaps matches TRBD1 (5 bases). Trimming shortened V by 7 bases and J by 2 bases, and 11 bases separated the two germline ends. Germline CDR1 and CDR2: LNHDA and SQIVND (reference sequence). The CDR3 runs to 13 residues. The CDR3 DNA is TGTGCCAGTAACCCTAGGGGAAACACTGAAGCTTTCTTT. Its protein is CASNPRGNTEAFF.

The chain links TRBV9 to TRBJ1-1; D remains unclear. V lost 0 bases and J 5 bases, leaving 11 bases between the germline ends. The CDR3 spans 14 residues. Germline CDR1 is SGDLS and CDR2 is YYNGEE. In DNA form, the CDR3 reads TGTGCCAGCAGCGTAGGAGCAGGTTGGACTGAAGCTTTCTTT. It codes for CASSVGAGWTEAFF.

J is TRBJ2-1 and V is TRBV5-4, with TRBD2 matching over 11 bases. V shed 4 bases, J shed 4 bases, and the junction held 4 bases outside the gene matches. This CDR3 contains 15 residues. Germline CDR1 SGHNT, CDR2 YYREEE (reference sequence). The CDR3 sequence: CASSQLAGDYNEQFF. In DNA, the CDR3 is TGTGCCAGCAGCCAACTAGCGGGAGATTACAATGAGCAGTTCTTC.

The V and J genes are TRBV6-5 and TRBJ2-1; 9 bases align to TRBD1. The length of the CDR3 is 15 residues. The V gene end was trimmed by 4 bases and the J gene end by 8 bases; junction bases not matched to a gene: 9. Per germline, CDR1 MNHEY and CDR2 SVGAGI. The CDR3: CASSFTGTGFDEQFF. CDR3 in DNA: TGTGCCAGCAGTTTCACCGGGACAGGGTTCGATGAGCAGTTCTTC.

This rearrangement joins TRBV5-4 to TRBJ2-5; no firm D call. The CDR3 covers 16 residues. Per germline, CDR1 SGHNT and CDR2 YYREEE (reference sequence). The V end lost 0 bases, the J end lost 0 bases, and 12 bases lay between the germline ends. CDR3 sequence (DNA): TGTGCCAGCAGCTTGGGGAACAGACCGTACCAAGAGACCCAGTACTTC. As protein: CASSLGNRPYQETQYF.

The gene calls are TRBV19 and TRBJ2-7; D is ambiguous. Germline values: CDR1 LNHDA, CDR2 SQIVND (reference sequence). V lost 3 bases and J lost 1, with 4 bases in between. This CDR3 region has 12 residues. The CDR3 spells CASSMLSYEQYF. The CDR3 bases are TGTGCCAGTAGTATGTTATCCTACGAGCAGTACTTC.

The chain links TRBV27 to TRBJ1-2, with a possible D match to TRBD1 (5 bases). This CDR3 contains 12 residues. Germline lookup yields CDR1 MNHEY and CDR2 SMNVEV (reference sequence). V shed 6 bases and J shed 8 bases, with 13 bases lying between them. CDR3 residues: CASSPGGGGYTF. The CDR3 coding sequence is TGTGCCAGCAGCCCCGGGGGGGGAGGCTACACCTTC.

The chain uses TRBV9 and TRBJ1-1, with no clear D. The CDR3 is made up of 13 amino acids. Germline lookup yields CDR1 SGDLS and CDR2 YYNGEE. Between the trimmed V and J ends, which lost 4 bases and 1 base, there was a span of 8 bases. CDR3 DNA: TGTGCCAGCAGCAAACAGCAGAACACTGAAGCTTTCTTT. Protein: CASSKQQNTEAFF.

The chain links TRBV4-1 to TRBJ2-7; maybe TRBD1 (6 bases). This CDR3 is built from 13 residues. The germline V and J ends were trimmed by 1 base and 6 bases, with 10 bases remaining between them. Germline V lookup: CDR1 MGHRA, CDR2 YSYEKL. CDR3 amino acids: CASSQVSGVEQYF. The CDR3 nucleotides are TGCGCCAGCAGCCAAGTTTCAGGGGTCGAGCAGTACTTC.

V usage is TRBV7-9 and J usage is TRBJ2-1; 8 nucleotides align to TRBD2. CDR1 and CDR2 from the germline V gene are SEHNR and FQNEAQ (reference sequence). The CDR3 runs 13 residues. Germline trimming cut 5 bases from V and 8 bases from J; bases unmatched to any gene: 5. CDR3 protein: CASSPPSGHEQFF. The CDR3 nucleotides are TGTGCCAGCAGCCCTCCTAGCGGGCATGAGCAGTTCTTC.

The rearrangement links TRBV19 to TRBJ2-7; TRBD2 matches 11 bases. Unmatched junction bases numbered 4, after V lost 5 bases and J lost 4 bases. This CDR3 has 14 amino acids. Germline V lookup: CDR1 LNHDA, CDR2 SQIVND (reference sequence). DNA of the CDR3: TGTGCCAGTAGTGTAGCGGGGGGGCCGTACGAGCAGTACTTC. The encoded protein is CASSVAGGPYEQYF.

The chain has TRBV6-6 and TRBJ2-1; 11 bases match TRBD1. The CDR3 has 15 residues. Trimming at V came to 5 bases and at J to 12 bases, leaving 12 bases not matched to a gene. Germline CDR1 is MNHNY and CDR2 is SVGAGI (reference sequence). CDR3 DNA sequence: TGTGCCAGCAGTCCGGGACAGGGGGGCCTTAAGGTGCAGTTCTTC. Residues: CASSPGQGGLKVQFF.

This chain joins TRBV6-6 and TRBJ2-7; 9 bases fit TRBD1. The V segment lost 3 bases and the J segment 3 bases; nucleotides outside the gene matches: 6. Germline CDR1 MNHNY, CDR2 SVGAGI (reference sequence). The CDR3 covers 15 residues. CDR3 amino acids: CASSYTGGTDYEQYF. The DNA of the CDR3 is TGTGCCAGCAGTTATACAGGGGGCACGGACTACGAGCAGTACTTC.

The rearrangement joins TRBV27 to TRBJ2-3; 12 nucleotides match TRBD2. The germline V gene has CDR1 MNHEY and CDR2 SMNVEV (reference sequence). J gave up 3 bases and V 6 bases, and 4 bases lay outside the gene matches. The CDR3 has 15 residues. As DNA, the CDR3 is TGTGCCAGCAGGGACGGGACTAGCGGGACAGATACGCAGTATTTT. Protein: CASRDGTSGTDTQYF.

V is TRBV4-2 and J is TRBJ2-1, with 9 bases fitting TRBD2. The CDR3 has 14 residues. J lost 7 bases, V lost 1 base, and 2 bases had no gene match. Germline assignment: CDR1 LGHNA and CDR2 YNFKEQ. CDR3 residues: CASSQVSGSNEQFF. The CDR3, as DNA: TGTGCCAGCAGCCAAGTTAGCGGGAGTAATGAGCAGTTCTTC.

The chain couples TRBV5-1 to TRBJ2-3; 13 nucleotides line up with TRBD2. Germline loops: CDR1 SGHRS, CDR2 YFSETQ. V gave up 4 bases and J gave up 2 bases; unmatched junction bases: 4. The CDR3 spans 16 residues. CDR3 sequence reads: CASSRGLAGNTDTQYF. CDR3 DNA: TGCGCCAGCAGCCGGGGACTAGCGGGGAACACAGATACGCAGTATTTT.

The chain uses TRBV4-3 and TRBJ2-7; a possible D gene is TRBD2 (7 bases). The CDR3 covers 13 residues. V gave up 1 base and J gave up 5 bases, with 9 bases separating them. CDR1 LGHNA and CDR2 YSLEER come from the germline V gene. CDR3 sequence: CASSQAGGHEQYF. Written as DNA, the CDR3 is TGCGCCAGCAGCCAAGCGGGGGGCCACGAGCAGTACTTC.

J is TRBJ2-7 and V is TRBV19, with 10 bases that match TRBD1. The V and J ends lost 5 bases and 2 bases, in that order; junction bases with no gene match: 3. Germline values: CDR1 LNHDA, CDR2 SQIVND (reference sequence). The CDR3 loop spans 14 amino acids. The chain's CDR3 is CASSSGTGAYEQYF. In DNA, the CDR3 is TGTGCCAGTAGTTCCGGGACAGGGGCCTACGAGCAGTACTTC.

The chain employs TRBV18 and TRBJ2-7, with 8 nucleotides matching TRBD2. CDR1 and CDR2 from the germline V gene are KGHSH and LQKENI. V gave up 6 bases and J gave up 7 bases; unmatched junction bases: 8. The CDR3 totals 13 residues. CDR3 region: CASSEGLGWEQYF. The CDR3 DNA sequence: TGTGCCAGCTCGGAGGGACTAGGGTGGGAGCAGTACTTC.

The V gene is TRBV6-6, the J gene TRBJ1-1, with a weak D call TRBD1 (6 bases). Deletions cut 6 bases from V and 5 bases from J, with 10 bases between. The length of the CDR3 is 12 residues. Germline-derived CDR1 and CDR2 are MNHNY and SVGAGI (reference sequence). The CDR3 reads CASSQRGTEAFF. The DNA of the CDR3 is TGTGCCAGCAGCCAAAGGGGGACTGAAGCTTTCTTT.

The V gene is TRBV19, the J gene TRBJ2-6; tentatively, D is TRBD1 (5 bases). Germline V gene data show CDR1 as LNHDA and CDR2 as SQIVND (reference sequence). The V end was cut by 4 bases, the J end by 0 bases, with 10 bases between. The CDR3 is made up of 16 amino acids. The CDR3 nucleotides are TGTGCCAGTAGTACACAGGTCCCCTCTGGGGCCAACGTCCTGACTTTC. Amino acids: CASSTQVPSGANVLTF. Using reference TRBV19 and TRBJ2-6 for the parts outside the CDR3, the full variable domain is DGGITQSPKYLFRKEGQNVTLSCEQNLNHDAMYWYRQDPGQGLRLIYYSQIVNDFQKGDIAEGYSVSREKKESFPLTVTSAQKNPTAFYLCASSTQVPSGANVLTFGAGSRLTVL.

Only a few counts were recorded for this clone. This sequence joins TRBV4-1 and TRBJ1-3; 8 bases are shared with TRBD1. The CDR3 spans 15 residues. V dropped 6 bases and J dropped 4; count of bases not matched to a gene: 8. Germline assignment: CDR1 MGHRA and CDR2 YSYEKL. The CDR3 protein is CASREQGASGNTIYF. CDR3 coding DNA: TGCGCCAGCAGGGAGCAGGGGGCTTCAGGAAACACCATATATTTT.

This chain connects TRBV7-2 to TRBJ1-5, with 7 bases matching TRBD1. In germline, CDR1 is SGHTA, CDR2 FQGNSA. The CDR3 runs 17 residues. Trimming at V came to 1 base and at J to 0 bases, leaving 6 bases not matched to a gene. For the CDR3, the DNA is TGTGCCAGCAGCTTAGGGACAGGTGTCTATAGCAATCAGCCCCAGCATTTT. It encodes CASSLGTGVYSNQPQHF.

V gene TRBV10-3 combines with J gene TRBJ2-3; 9 bases fit TRBD2. Germline-derived CDR1 and CDR2 are ENHRY and SYGVKD. V shed 10 bases and J 0 bases; nucleotides not matched to a gene: 14. The CDR3 consists of 17 residues. The CDR3 coding sequence is TGTGCCACCCATCAACGCGGGAGGGCCGAAAGCACAGATACGCAGTATTTT. Its translation: CATHQRGRAESTDTQYF.

This chain uses TRBV7-8 with TRBJ1-5; D gene ambiguous. Germline CDR1 SGHVS, CDR2 FQNEAQ. The CDR3 runs 13 residues. V dropped 5 bases and J dropped 6 bases, with 11 bases sitting between them. DNA of the CDR3: TGTGCCAGCAGCCCCGACACCTTTCAGCCCCAGCATTTT. This encodes CASSPDTFQPQHF.

The chain has TRBV5-1 and TRBJ2-3, with D perhaps TRBD2 (6 bases). Germline V gene lookup returns CDR1 SGHRS and CDR2 YFSETQ. The CDR3 consists of 13 residues. The V end lost 5 bases, the J end lost 2 bases, and 9 bases lay between the germline ends. The CDR3: CASRWRDTDTQYF. Here the CDR3 DNA reads TGCGCCAGCAGATGGCGGGACACAGATACGCAGTATTTT.

This clone was counted once. This rearrangement joins TRBV3-1 (or the pseudogene TRBV3-2) to TRBJ2-1; D unresolved. The CDR3 totals 14 residues. With 0 bases removed from V and 7 bases from J, the gap between germline ends came to 10 bases. Germline CDR1 and CDR2: LGHDT and YNNKEL (reference sequence). CDR3 in amino acids: CASSQDSWRNEQFF. For the CDR3, the DNA is TGTGCCAGCAGCCAAGATAGTTGGCGGAATGAGCAGTTCTTC.

The chain employs TRBV6-5 and TRBJ2-3, with D tentatively TRBD2 (6 bases). Trimming pared 8 bases from V and 4 bases from J, leaving 10 bases between. Germline loops: CDR1 MNHEY, CDR2 SVGAGI. The CDR3 is 12 residues long. In DNA, the CDR3 is TGTGCCAGCCGGAGGGGTCCAGATACGCAGTATTTT. It is translated as CASRRGPDTQYF.